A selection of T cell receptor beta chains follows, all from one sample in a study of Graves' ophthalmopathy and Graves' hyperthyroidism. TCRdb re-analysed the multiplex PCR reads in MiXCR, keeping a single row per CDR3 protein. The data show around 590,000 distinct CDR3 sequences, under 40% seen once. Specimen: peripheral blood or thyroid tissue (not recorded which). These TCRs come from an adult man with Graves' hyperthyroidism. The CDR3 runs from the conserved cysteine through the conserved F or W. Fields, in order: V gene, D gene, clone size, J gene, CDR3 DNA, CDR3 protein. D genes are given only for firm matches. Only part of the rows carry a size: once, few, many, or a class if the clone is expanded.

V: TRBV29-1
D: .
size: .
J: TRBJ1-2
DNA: TGCAGCCGGGGACTGAGCTATGGCTACACCTTC
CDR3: CSRGLSYGYTF

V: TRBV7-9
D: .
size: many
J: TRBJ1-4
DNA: TGTGCCAGCAGCTTACTCCCGGAAGGCCCGCCTAATGAAAAACTGTTTTTT
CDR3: CASSLLPEGPPNEKLFF

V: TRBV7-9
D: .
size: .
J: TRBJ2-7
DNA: TGTGCCAGCAGCTTCCGTGACAGGTTCTACGAGCAGTACTTC
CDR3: CASSFRDRFYEQYF

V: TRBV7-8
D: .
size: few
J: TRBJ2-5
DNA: TGTGCCAGCAGCTTAGGGGGTAGATTACAAGAGACCCAGTACTTC
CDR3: CASSLGGRLQETQYF

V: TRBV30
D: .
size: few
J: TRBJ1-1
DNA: TGTGCCTGGAATCCTGGGACATCCACTGAAGCTTTCTTT
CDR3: CAWNPGTSTEAFF

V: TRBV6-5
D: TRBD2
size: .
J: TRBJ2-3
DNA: TGTGCCAGCAGTTCCCTTCTAGCGGGGCGGGCAGATACGCAGTATTTT
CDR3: CASSSLLAGRADTQYF

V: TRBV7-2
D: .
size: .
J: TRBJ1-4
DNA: TGTGCCAGCAGCATCCGGGGGTCAACTAATGAAAAACTGTTTTTT
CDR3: CASSIRGSTNEKLFF

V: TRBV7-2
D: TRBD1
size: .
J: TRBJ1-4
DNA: TGTGCCAGCAGCTGGACAGGGGGGCCTAATGAAAAACTGTTTTTT
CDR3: CASSWTGGPNEKLFF

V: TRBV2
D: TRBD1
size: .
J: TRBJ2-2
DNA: TGTGCCAGCACCGGGACAGGAAACACCGGGGAGCTGTTTTTT
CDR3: CASTGTGNTGELFF

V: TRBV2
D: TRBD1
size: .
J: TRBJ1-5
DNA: TGTGCCAGCCAGGACGGGACAGGGAGGGAGCAGCCCCAGCATTTT
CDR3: CASQDGTGREQPQHF

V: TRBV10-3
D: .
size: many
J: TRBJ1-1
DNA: TGTGCCATCAGGGGGGCTACTTCGGGGACTGAAGCTTTCTTT
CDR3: CAIRGATSGTEAFF

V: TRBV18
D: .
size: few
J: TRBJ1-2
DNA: TGTGCCAGCTCACCCAGGCGGGAGGAGATGAGGTACACCTTC
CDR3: CASSPRREEMRYTF

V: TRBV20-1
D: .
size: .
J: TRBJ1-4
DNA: TGCAGTGCTAGAGACACGGCGAATGAAAAACTGTTTTTT
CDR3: CSARDTANEKLFF

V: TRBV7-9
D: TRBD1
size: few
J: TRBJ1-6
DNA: TGTGCCAGCAGCAGGGGGACAGGGAATAATTCACCCCTCCACTTT
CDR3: CASSRGTGNNSPLHF

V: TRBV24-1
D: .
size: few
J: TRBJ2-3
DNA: TGTGCCACCAGTGATTTGACAGACCTAAGCACAGATACGCAGTATTTT
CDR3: CATSDLTDLSTDTQYF

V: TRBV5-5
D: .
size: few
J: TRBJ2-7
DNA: TGTGCCAGCAGCTGGAGGGGAACAGGGGTAGGAACCTACGAGCAGTACTTC
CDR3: CASSWRGTGVGTYEQYF

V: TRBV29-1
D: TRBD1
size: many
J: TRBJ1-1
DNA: TGCAGCGTAAGGAGGGGGCTGGACACTGAAGCTTTCTTT
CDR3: CSVRRGLDTEAFF

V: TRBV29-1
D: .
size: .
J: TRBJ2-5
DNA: TGCAGCGTTGAAGCGGCGGAGGGCCACCAAGAGACCCAGTACTTC
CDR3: CSVEAAEGHQETQYF

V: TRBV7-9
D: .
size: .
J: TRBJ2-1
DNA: TGTGCCAGCAGCTTAGCACAGGTCGGGGATGAGCAGTTCTTC
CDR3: CASSLAQVGDEQFF

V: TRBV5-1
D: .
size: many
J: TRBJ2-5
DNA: TGCGCCAGCAGCTTGGGCCTATTAAAAGAGACCCAGTACTTC
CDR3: CASSLGLLKETQYF

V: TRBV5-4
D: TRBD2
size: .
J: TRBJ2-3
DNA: TGTGCCAGCAGCTTGGCCGGGGCTAGCGGGAGGGATACGCAGTATTTT
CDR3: CASSLAGASGRDTQYF

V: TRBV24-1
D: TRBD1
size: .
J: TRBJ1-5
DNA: TGTGCCACCAGTGAAGGGACAGGGCCGAATCAGCCCCAGCATTTT
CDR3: CATSEGTGPNQPQHF

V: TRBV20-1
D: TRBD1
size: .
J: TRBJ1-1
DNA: TGCAGTGCCGCGGGACAGCTCCTGAGCATTGAAGCTTTCTTT
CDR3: CSAAGQLLSIEAFF

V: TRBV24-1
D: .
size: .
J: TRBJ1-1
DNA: TGTACCACCAGTGATTCCGGGTCCCCTGAAGCTTTCTTT
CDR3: CTTSDSGSPEAFF

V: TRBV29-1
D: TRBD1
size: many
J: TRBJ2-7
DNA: TGCAGCGTTGGGGGACAGGGGTCCTACGAGCAGTACTTC
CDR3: CSVGGQGSYEQYF

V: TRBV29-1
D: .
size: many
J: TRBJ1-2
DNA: TGCAGCGTTGAAATCGCAGGTCGGATCTATGGCTACACCTTC
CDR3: CSVEIAGRIYGYTF

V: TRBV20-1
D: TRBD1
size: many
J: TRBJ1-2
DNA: TGCAGTGCTAGAGCCGACAGGGGGCTTGGCTACACCTTC
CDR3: CSARADRGLGYTF

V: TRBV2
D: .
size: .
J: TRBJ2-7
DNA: TGTGCCAGCAGGACAGACGTCTCCTACGAGCAGTACTTC
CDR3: CASRTDVSYEQYF

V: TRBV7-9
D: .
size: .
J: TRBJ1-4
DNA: TGTGCCAGCAGCCCGGGATTGAAAGGCTATGAAAAACTGTTTTTT
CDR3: CASSPGLKGYEKLFF